This TCR beta chain was sequenced in a study of T-cell reconstitution after alpha-beta-depleted transplantation in children. Study findings and constraints: Reportedly, alpha-beta T cells present about two months post-transplant originated from several hundred expanded clones of graft origin. After one year, T-cell counts and TCRbeta diversity mostly came from new T cells. Day-60 TCRbeta diversity that was high in some patients was derived from surviving recipient T cells and thymic progenitors.

V gave up 3 bases and J gave up 8 bases; unmatched junction bases: 10. The CDR3 loop spans 15 amino acids. CDR1 and CDR2 (germline): SGHRS, YFSETQ. Details on this clonotype: The antigen is undetermined.

The TCRbeta library was prepared with unique molecular identifiers. TCRdb passed the PCR reads through MiXCR, listing each CDR3 protein once. The table lists almost 600,000 distinct CDR3 sequences, about a quarter of them singletons. V usage is TRBV5-1 and J usage is TRBJ2-1, with 8 bases aligning to TRBD2. This TCR was recovered from a boy younger than two with Wiskott-Aldrich syndrome, due to receive a stem cell transplant. The material sequenced was PBMCs, taken before TCRalphabeta/CD19-depleted stem cell transplant. The chain's CDR3 is CASSWTGLVRDEQFF. CDR3 DNA: TGCGCCAGCAGCTGGACGGGACTAGTACGTGATGAGCAGTTCTTC.